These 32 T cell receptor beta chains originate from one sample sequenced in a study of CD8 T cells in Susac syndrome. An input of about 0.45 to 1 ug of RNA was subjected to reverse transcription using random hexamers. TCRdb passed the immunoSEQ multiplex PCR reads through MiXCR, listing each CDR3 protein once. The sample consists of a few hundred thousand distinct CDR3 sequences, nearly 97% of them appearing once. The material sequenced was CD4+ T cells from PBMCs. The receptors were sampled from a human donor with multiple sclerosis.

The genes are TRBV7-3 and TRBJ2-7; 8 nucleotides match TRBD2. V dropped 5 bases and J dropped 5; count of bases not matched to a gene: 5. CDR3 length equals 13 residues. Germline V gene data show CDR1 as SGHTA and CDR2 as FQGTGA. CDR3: CASSPAGVNEQYF. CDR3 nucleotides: TGTGCCAGCAGCCCAGCGGGAGTGAACGAGCAGTACTTC.

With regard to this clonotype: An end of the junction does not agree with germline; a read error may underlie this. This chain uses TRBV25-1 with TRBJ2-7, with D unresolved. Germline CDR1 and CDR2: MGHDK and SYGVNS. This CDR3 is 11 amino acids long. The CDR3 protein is CASSDRSTRVF. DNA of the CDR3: TGTGCCAGCAGTGACAGATCGACGAGAGTCTTC.

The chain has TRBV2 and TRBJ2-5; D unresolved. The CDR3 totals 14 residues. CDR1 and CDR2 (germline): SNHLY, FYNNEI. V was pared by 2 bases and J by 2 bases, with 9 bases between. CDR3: CASSERAAQETQYF. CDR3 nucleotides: TGTGCCAGCAGTGAAAGGGCGGCGCAAGAGACCCAGTACTTC. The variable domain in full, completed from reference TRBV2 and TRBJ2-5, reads EPEVTQTPSHQVTQMGQEVILRCVPISNHLYFYWYRQILGQKVEFLVSFYNNEISEKSEIFDDQFSVERPDGSNFTLKIRSTKLEDSAMYFCASSERAAQETQYFGPGTRLLVL.

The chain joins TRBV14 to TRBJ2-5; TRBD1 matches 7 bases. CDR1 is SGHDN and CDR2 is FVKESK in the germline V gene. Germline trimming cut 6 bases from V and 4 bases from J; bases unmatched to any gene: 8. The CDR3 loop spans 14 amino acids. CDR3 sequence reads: CASSHAGTAETQYF. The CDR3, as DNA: TGTGCCAGCAGTCACGCCGGGACAGCAGAGACCCAGTACTTC. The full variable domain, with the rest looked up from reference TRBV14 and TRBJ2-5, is EAGVTQFPSHSVIEKGQTVTLRCDPISGHDNLYWYRRVMGKEIKFLLHFVKESKQDESGMPNNRFLAERTGGTYSTLKVQPAELEDSGVYFCASSHAGTAETQYFGPGTRLLVL.

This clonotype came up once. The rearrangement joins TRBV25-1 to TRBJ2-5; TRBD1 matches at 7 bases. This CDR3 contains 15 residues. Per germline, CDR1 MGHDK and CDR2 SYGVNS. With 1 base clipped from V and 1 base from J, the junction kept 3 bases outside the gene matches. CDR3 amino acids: CASSESDRFQETQYF. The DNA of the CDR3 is TGTGCCAGCAGTGAATCGGACAGGTTCCAAGAGACCCAGTACTTC.

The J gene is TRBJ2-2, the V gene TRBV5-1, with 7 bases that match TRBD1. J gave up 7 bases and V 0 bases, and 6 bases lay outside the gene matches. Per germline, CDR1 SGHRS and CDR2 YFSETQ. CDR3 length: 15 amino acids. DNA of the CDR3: TGCGCCAGCAGCTTGGAACAGGGGTTGAGCGGGGAGCTGTTTTTT. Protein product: CASSLEQGLSGELFF.

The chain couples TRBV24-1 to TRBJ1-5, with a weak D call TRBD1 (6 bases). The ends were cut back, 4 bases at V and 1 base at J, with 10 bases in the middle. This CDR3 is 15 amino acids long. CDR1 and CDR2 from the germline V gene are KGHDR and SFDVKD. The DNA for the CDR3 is TGTGCCACCAGTGACGGAACAGGGAGCAATCAGCCCCAGCATTTT. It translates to CATSDGTGSNQPQHF.

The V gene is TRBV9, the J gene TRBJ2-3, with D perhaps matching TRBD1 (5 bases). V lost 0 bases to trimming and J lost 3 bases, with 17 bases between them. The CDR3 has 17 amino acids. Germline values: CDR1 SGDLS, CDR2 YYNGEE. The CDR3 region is CASSVAWGGYSTDTQYF. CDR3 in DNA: TGTGCCAGCAGCGTAGCTTGGGGCGGATACTCGACAGATACGCAGTATTTT.

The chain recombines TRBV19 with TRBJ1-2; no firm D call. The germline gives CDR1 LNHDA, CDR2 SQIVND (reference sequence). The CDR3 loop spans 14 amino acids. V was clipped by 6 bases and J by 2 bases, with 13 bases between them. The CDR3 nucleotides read TGTGCCAGTAGCCCCGGGCAAATGAACTATGGCTACACCTTC. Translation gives CASSPGQMNYGYTF.

The CDR3 region has the DNA TGTGCCAGCAGTCAATATAGCGGGACTAGAAACGAGCAGTACTTC. Protein product: CASSQYSGTRNEQYF. V and J are TRBV3-1 and TRBJ2-7; TRBD2 aligns across 8 bases. V gave up 6 bases and J gave up 5 bases; unmatched junction bases: 12. CDR1 and CDR2 from the germline V gene are LGHDT and YNNKEL (reference sequence). This CDR3 is 15 amino acids long.

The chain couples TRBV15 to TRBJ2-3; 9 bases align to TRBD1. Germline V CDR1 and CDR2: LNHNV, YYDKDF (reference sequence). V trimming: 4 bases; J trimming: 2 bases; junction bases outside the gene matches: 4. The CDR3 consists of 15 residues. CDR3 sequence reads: CATSTGQGDTDTQYF. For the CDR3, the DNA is TGTGCCACCAGCACGGGACAGGGTGACACAGATACGCAGTATTTT.

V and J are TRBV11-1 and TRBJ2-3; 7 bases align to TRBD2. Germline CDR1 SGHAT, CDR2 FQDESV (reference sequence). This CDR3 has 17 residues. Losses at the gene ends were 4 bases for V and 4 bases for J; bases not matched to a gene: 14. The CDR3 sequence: CASSSYLVGGTADTQYF. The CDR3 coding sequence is TGTGCCAGCAGCTCGTATCTCGTGGGGGGGACCGCAGATACGCAGTATTTT.

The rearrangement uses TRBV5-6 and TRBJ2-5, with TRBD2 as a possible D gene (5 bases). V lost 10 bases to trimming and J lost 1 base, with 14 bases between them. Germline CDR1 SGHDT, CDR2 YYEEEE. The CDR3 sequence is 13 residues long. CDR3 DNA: TGTGCCTCCAAGAAGGACTTCCAAGAGACCCAGTACTTC. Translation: CASKKDFQETQYF.

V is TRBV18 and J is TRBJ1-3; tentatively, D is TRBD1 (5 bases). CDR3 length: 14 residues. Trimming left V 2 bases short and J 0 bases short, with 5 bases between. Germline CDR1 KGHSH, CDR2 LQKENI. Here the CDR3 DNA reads TGTGCCAGCTCACCAGGGACCTCTGGAAACACCATATATTTT. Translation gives CASSPGTSGNTIYF.

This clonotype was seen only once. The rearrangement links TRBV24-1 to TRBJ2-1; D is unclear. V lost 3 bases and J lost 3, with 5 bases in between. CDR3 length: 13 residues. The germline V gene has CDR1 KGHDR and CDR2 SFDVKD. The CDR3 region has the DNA TGTGCCACCAGTGATCCCAACTACAATGAGCAGTTCTTC. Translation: CATSDPNYNEQFF.

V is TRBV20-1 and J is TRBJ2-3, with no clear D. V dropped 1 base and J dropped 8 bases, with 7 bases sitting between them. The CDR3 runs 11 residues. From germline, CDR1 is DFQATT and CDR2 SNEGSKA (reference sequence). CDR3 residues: CSARGMGTQYF. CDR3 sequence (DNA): TGCAGTGCTAGAGGAATGGGTACGCAGTATTTT.

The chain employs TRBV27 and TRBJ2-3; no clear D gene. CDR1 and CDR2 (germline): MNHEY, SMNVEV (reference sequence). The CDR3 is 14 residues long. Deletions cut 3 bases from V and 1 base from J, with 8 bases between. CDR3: CASSFGRGTDTQYF. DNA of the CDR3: TGTGCCAGCAGTTTCGGACGAGGCACAGATACGCAGTATTTT.

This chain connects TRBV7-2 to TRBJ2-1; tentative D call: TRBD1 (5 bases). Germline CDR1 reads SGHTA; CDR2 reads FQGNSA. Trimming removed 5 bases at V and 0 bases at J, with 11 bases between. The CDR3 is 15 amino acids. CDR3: CASSESQGSYNEQFF. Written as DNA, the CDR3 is TGTGCCAGCAGCGAAAGCCAGGGCTCCTACAATGAGCAGTTCTTC.

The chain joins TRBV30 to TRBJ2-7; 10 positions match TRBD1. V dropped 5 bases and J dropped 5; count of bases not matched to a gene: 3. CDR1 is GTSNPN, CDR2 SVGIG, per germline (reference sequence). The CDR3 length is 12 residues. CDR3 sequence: CAWGDRGHEQYF. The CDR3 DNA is TGTGCCTGGGGGGACAGGGGCCACGAGCAGTACTTC.

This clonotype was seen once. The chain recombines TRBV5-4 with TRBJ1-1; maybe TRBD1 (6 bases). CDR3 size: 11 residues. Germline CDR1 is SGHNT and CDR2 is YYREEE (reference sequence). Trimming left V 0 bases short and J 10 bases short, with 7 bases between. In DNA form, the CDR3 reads TGTGCCAGCAGCTTGGAGGGGGTAGCTTTCTTT. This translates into CASSLEGVAFF.

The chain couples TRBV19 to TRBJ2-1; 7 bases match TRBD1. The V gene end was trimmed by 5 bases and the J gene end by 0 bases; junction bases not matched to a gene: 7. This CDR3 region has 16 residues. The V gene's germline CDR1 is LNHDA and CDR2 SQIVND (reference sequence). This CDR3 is CASSLFDRASYNEQFF. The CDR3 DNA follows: TGTGCCAGTAGTCTATTCGACAGGGCCTCCTACAATGAGCAGTTCTTC.

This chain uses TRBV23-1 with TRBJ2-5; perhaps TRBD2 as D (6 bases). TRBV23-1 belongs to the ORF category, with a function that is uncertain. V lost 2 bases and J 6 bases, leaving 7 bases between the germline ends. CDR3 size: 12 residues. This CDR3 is CASSQRGKTQYF. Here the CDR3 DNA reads TGCGCCAGCAGTCAACGGGGGAAGACCCAGTACTTC.

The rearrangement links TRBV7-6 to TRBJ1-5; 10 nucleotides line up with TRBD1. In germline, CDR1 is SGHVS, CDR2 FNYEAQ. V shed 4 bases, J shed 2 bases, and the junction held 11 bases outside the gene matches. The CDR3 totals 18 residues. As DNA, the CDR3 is TGTGCCAGCAGCTCTTCGGGACAGGGGATAGAGGGCAATCAGCCCCAGCATTTT. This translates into CASSSSGQGIEGNQPQHF.

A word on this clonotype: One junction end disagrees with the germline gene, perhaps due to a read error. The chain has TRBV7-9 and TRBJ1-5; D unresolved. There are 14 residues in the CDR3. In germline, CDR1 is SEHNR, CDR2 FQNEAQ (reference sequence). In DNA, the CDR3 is TGTGCCAGCAGCTTATCGGGTAGCCATCAGCCCCAGCATTTT. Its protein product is CASSLSGSHQPQHF.

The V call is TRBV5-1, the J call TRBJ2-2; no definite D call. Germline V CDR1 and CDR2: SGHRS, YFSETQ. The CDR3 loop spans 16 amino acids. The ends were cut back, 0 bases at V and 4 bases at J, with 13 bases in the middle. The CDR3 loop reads CASSLVVQMGTGELFF. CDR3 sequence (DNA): TGCGCCAGCAGCTTGGTAGTGCAGATGGGCACCGGGGAGCTGTTTTTT.

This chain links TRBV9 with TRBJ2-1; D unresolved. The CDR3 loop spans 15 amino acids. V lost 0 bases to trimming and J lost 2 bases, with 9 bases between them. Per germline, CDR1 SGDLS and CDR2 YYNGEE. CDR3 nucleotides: TGTGCCAGCAGCGTAGGCCGGTTACCCTACAATGAGCAGTTCTTC. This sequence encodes CASSVGRLPYNEQFF.

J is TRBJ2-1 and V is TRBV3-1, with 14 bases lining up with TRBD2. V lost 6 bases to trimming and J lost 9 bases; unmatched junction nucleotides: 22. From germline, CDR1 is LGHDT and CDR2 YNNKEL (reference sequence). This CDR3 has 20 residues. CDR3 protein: CASRKTDRGTSGSWVSEQFF. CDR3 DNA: TGTGCCAGCAGAAAAACTGACAGGGGGACTAGCGGGAGCTGGGTGTCTGAGCAGTTCTTC.

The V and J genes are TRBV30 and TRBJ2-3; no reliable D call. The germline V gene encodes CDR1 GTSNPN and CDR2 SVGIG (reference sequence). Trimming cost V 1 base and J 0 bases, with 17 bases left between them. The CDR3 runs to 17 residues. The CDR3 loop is CAWSARPPLRSTDTQYF. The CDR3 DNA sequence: TGTGCCTGGAGTGCCCGCCCTCCACTTAGGAGCACAGATACGCAGTATTTT. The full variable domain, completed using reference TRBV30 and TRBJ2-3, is SQTIHQWPATLVQPVGSPLSLECTVEGTSNPNLYWYRQAAGRGLQLLFYSVGIGQISSEVPQNLSASRPQDRQFILSSKKLLLSDSGFYLCAWSARPPLRSTDTQYFGPGTRLTVL.

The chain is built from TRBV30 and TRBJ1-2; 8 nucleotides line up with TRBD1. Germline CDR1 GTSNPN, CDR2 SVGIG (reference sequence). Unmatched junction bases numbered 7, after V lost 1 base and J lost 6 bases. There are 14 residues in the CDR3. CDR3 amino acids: CAWSGTGSTHGYTF. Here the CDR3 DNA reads TGTGCCTGGAGTGGGACAGGGTCGACTCATGGCTACACCTTC.

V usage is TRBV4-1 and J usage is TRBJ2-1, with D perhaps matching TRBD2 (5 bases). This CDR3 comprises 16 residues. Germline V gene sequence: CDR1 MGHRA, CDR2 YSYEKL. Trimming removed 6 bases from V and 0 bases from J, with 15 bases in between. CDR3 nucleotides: TGCGCCAGCAGTCAGCCGGGAATCCGCTCCTACAATGAGCAGTTCTTC. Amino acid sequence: CASSQPGIRSYNEQFF.

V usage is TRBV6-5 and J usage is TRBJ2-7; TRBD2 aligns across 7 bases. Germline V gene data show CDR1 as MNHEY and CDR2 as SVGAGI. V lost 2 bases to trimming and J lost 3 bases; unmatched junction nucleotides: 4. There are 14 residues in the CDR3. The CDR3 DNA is TGTGCCAGCAGTTACGGGGGGGGAAGCTACGAGCAGTACTTC. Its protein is CASSYGGGSYEQYF.

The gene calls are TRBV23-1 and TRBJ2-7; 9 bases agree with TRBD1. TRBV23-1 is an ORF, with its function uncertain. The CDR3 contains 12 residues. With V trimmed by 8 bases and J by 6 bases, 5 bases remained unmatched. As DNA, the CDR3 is TGCGCCAGCCGGGACAGGGACGGCGAGCAGTACTTC. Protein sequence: CASRDRDGEQYF.